Listed below are T cell receptor beta chains from one sample, sequenced in a study of blood T cells in healthy people across ages. One entry per CDR3 protein, called by TCRdb with MiXCR from the 5' RACE reads. The sample records around 1,600,000 distinct CDR3 sequences, 35% to 45% being singletons. What was sequenced was blood. The origin of the receptors is a woman aged 18-30 years in good health. Both conserved end residues are part of each CDR3. D genes are given only for firm matches. Clone size is stated in some rows and not others, as once, few, many or a class when expanded.

15	TRBV7-8	TRBJ1-2	few	.	CASSYDPHADYGYTF	TGTGCCAGCAGCTACGACCCTCATGCGGACTATGGCTACACCTTC
13	TRBV9	TRBJ2-5	.	TRBD2	CASSGTSLETQYF	TGTGCCAGCAGCGGGACTAGTTTGGAGACCCAGTACTTC
16	TRBV25-1	TRBJ2-1	few	TRBD2	CASSESQRELYNEQFF	TGTGCCAGCAGTGAATCTCAGCGGGAGCTCTACAATGAGCAGTTCTTC
16	TRBV11-2	TRBJ2-2	.	.	CASSPWPQADAGELFF	TGTGCCAGCAGCCCTTGGCCACAGGCCGATGCCGGGGAGCTGTTTTTT
15	TRBV20-1	TRBJ1-5	.	TRBD1	CSARYNRGGNQPQHF	TGCAGTGCTAGATACAACAGGGGAGGGAATCAGCCCCAGCATTTT
13	TRBV6-5	TRBJ2-1	many	.	CASSYSQNNEQFF	TGTGCCAGCAGTTACTCCCAGAACAATGAGCAGTTCTTC
16	TRBV27	TRBJ2-1	.	TRBD1	CASSSTGQGNYNEQFF	TGTGCCAGCAGCTCGACCGGACAGGGGAACTACAATGAGCAGTTCTTC
10	TRBV7-9	TRBJ2-2	once	.	CATWTGELFF	TGTGCCACCTGGACCGGGGAGCTGTTTTTT
11	TRBV28	TRBJ2-5	few	.	CASRFADTPYF	TGTGCCAGCAGGTTTGCGGACACACCGTACTTC
19	TRBV28	TRBJ1-5	.	TRBD1	CASSLWDRGLRNSNQPQHF	TGTGCCAGCAGTTTATGGGACAGGGGGCTGCGGAATAGCAATCAGCCCCAGCATTTT
16	TRBV4-2	TRBJ2-6	once	TRBD1	CASRRTGGAGANVLTF	TGTGCCAGCAGACGAACAGGGGGCGCTGGGGCCAACGTCCTGACTTTC
12	TRBV29-1	TRBJ2-3	.	.	CSGCKSADTQYF	TGCAGCGGGTGTAAGAGTGCAGATACGCAGTATTTT
15	TRBV20-1	TRBJ2-7	.	TRBD2	CSARNSGGQNNEQYF	TGCAGTGCGAGAAATAGCGGGGGTCAGAACAATGAGCAGTACTTC
14	TRBV5-6	TRBJ2-7	.	TRBD1	CASSWDRNSYEQYF	TGTGCCAGCAGCTGGGACAGGAACTCCTACGAGCAGTACTTC
15	TRBV6-2/TRBV6-3	TRBJ2-2	few	.	CASTKGLAQTGELFF	TGTGCCAGCACCAAGGGGCTAGCGCAGACCGGGGAGCTGTTTTTT
19	TRBV4-3	TRBJ1-2	.	.	CASSRELRRMSFRDYGYTF	TGCGCCAGCAGCCGAGAATTACGTAGGATGTCTTTTCGGGACTATGGCTACACCTTC
15	TRBV12-3/TRBV12-4	TRBJ1-1	once	.	CASSFLARDGTEAFF	TGTGCCAGCAGTTTTTTGGCTCGGGATGGGACTGAAGCTTTCTTT
18	TRBV9	TRBJ2-3	.	.	CASSPRTVWGSSIDTQYF	TGTGCCAGCAGCCCGCGGACAGTGTGGGGCAGTTCGATAGATACGCAGTATTTT
15	TRBV12-3/TRBV12-4	TRBJ2-1	.	TRBD2	CASSLGLAGGQEQFF	TGTGCCAGCAGTTTGGGACTAGCGGGAGGACAAGAGCAGTTCTTC
14	TRBV6-5	TRBJ2-7	.	.	CASSYFKRNNEQYF	TGTGCCAGCAGTTACTTCAAACGGAACAATGAGCAGTACTTC
15	TRBV5-1	TRBJ2-2	few	.	CASSVGGVNTGELFF	TGCGCCAGCAGCGTTGGAGGGGTAAACACCGGGGAGCTGTTTTTT
13	TRBV7-2	TRBJ2-5	.	.	CASSLGTKETRYF	TGTGCCAGCAGCCTCGGGACCAAAGAGACCCGGTACTTC
17	TRBV6-2/TRBV6-3	TRBJ2-5	.	TRBD1	CASSYHRGQGGTETQYF	TGTGCCAGCAGTTACCACAGGGGACAGGGGGGAACAGAGACCCAGTACTTC
14	TRBV13	TRBJ2-7	.	.	CASSLFDSNYEQYF	TGTGCCAGCAGCCTCTTCGACAGCAACTACGAGCAGTACTTC
13	TRBV3-1	TRBJ2-4	.	.	CASSQDPKDIQYF	TGTGCCAGCAGCCAAGACCCAAAGGACATTCAGTACTTC
16	TRBV4-2	TRBJ2-7	.	TRBD2	CASSQEAGGTYNEQYF	TGTGCCAGCAGCCAGGAAGCGGGAGGCACTTACAATGAGCAGTACTTC
14	TRBV18	TRBJ1-1	.	.	CVSSPTNMNTEAFF	TGTGTCAGCTCACCGACAAACATGAACACTGAAGCTTTCTTT
17	TRBV5-1	TRBJ2-1	.	.	CASSLGLGGRNYNEQFF	TGCGCCAGCAGCTTGGGGTTAGGGGGACGGAACTACAATGAGCAGTTCTTC
15	TRBV3-1	TRBJ2-1	few	TRBD2	CASSPGSSGYNEQFF	TGTGCCAGCAGCCCGGGTTCTAGCGGCTACAATGAGCAGTTCTTC